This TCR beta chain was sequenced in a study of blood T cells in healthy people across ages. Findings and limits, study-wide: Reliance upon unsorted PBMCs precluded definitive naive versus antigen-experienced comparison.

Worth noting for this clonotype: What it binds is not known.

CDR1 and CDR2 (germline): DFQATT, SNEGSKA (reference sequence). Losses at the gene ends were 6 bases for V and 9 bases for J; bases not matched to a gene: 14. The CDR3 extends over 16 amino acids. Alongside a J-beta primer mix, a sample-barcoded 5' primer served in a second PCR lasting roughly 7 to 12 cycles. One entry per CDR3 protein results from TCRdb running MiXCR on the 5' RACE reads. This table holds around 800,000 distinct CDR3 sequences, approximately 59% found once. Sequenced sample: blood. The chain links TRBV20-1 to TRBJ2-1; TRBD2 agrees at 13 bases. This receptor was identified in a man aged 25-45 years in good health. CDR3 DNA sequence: TGCAGTGCAACTACTAGCGGGGGGGCCCACGCCGCTGAGCAGTTCTTC. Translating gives CSATTSGGAHAAEQFF.